These 31 T cell receptor beta chains were all obtained from the same sample, sequenced in a study of blood T cell repertoires in COVID-19. Here immunoSEQ multiplex PCR was the method, and the copy in TCRdb shows in-frame clones only, minus some. The sample lists about 440,000 clones, 75% to 90% seen once, with roughly 4.3% in the top ten. The sequencing input was peripheral blood. The receptors originated from a woman in her thirties with acute or convalescent COVID-19.

The genes are TRBV19 and TRBJ2-7; D ambiguous. The CDR3 is made up of 15 amino acids. From germline, CDR1 is LNHDA and CDR2 SQIVND (reference sequence). Trimming cost V 3 bases and J 0 bases, with 12 bases left between them. This CDR3 is CASSIRLDLSYEQYF. CDR3 DNA sequence: TGTGCCAGTAGTATCAGGCTCGATCTCTCCTACGAGCAGTACTTC.

V and J are TRBV2 and TRBJ1-2; 8 bases line up with TRBD1. Germline V lookup: CDR1 SNHLY, CDR2 FYNNEI. J was trimmed by 8 bases and V by 6 bases; bases with no gene match: 11. The CDR3 extends over 14 amino acids. Here the CDR3 reads CASRILDRVYGYTF. The CDR3, as DNA: TGTGCCAGCAGAATTCTGGACAGGGTTTACGGCTACACCTTC.

This clone appeared a single time. The V call is TRBV10-3, the J call TRBJ1-2; D may be TRBD1 (5 bases). CDR1 is ENHRY, CDR2 SYGVKD, per germline. The CDR3 length is 11 residues. Trimming removed 11 bases from V and 0 bases from J, with 7 bases in between. The CDR3 region has the DNA TGTGCCGCCAGGGCTAACTATGGCTACACCTTC. Amino acid sequence: CAARANYGYTF.

The chain joins TRBV5-8 to TRBJ1-1; D is possibly TRBD1 (5 bases). The CDR3 sequence is 15 residues long. Germline assignment: CDR1 SGHTS and CDR2 YDEGEE. The V end lost 4 bases, the J end lost 3 bases, and 16 bases lay between the germline ends. CDR3 DNA sequence: TGTGCCAGCAGCCCCGCGGGGGGGATGGACACTGAAGCTTTCTTT. Translation gives CASSPAGGMDTEAFF.

The chain combines TRBV30 with TRBJ2-3; unclear D gene. CDR3 size: 14 residues. Germline V gene lookup returns CDR1 GTSNPN and CDR2 SVGIG (reference sequence). V dropped 4 bases and J dropped 3 bases, with 14 bases sitting between them. CDR3 in DNA: TGTGCCTGGATGCTTGCGGTTCGGACAGATACGCAGTATTTT. It codes for CAWMLAVRTDTQYF.

The V call is TRBV6-6, the J call TRBJ2-7; a possible D gene is TRBD1 (6 bases). Germline CDR1 reads MNHNY; CDR2 reads SVGAGI (reference sequence). The CDR3 covers 14 residues. The V gene lost 0 bases and the J gene lost 9 bases, with 15 bases spanning the gap. The CDR3 coding sequence is TGTGCCAGCAGTTACTCGAACCAGGGACACGGGCAGTACTTC. It translates to CASSYSNQGHGQYF.

The J gene is TRBJ2-7, the V gene TRBV24-1; 7 bases fit TRBD2. V gave up 4 bases and J gave up 5 bases; unmatched junction bases: 31. This CDR3 is 22 amino acids long. Germline CDR1 reads KGHDR; CDR2 reads SFDVKD. CDR3: CATSDPPPGREGPGKVSDEQYF. CDR3 bases: TGTGCCACCAGTGACCCCCCCCCGGGGAGGGAGGGCCCGGGGAAGGTTAGTGACGAGCAGTACTTC.

V and J are TRBV3-1 (or the pseudogene TRBV3-2) and TRBJ2-1; TRBD2 aligns across 7 bases. CDR1 LGHDT and CDR2 YNNKEL come from the germline V gene (reference sequence). J gave up 4 bases and V 1 base, and 4 bases lay outside the gene matches. The CDR3 covers 15 residues. The CDR3 DNA follows: TGTGCCAGCAGCCAAGGCGGGGGAGGGTACAATGAGCAGTTCTTC. Its translation is CASSQGGGGYNEQFF.

The chain has TRBV19 and TRBJ1-2; TRBD1 might be the D (6 bases). CDR1 and CDR2 (germline): LNHDA, SQIVND (reference sequence). The V gene lost 7 bases and the J gene lost 6 bases, with 12 bases spanning the gap. This CDR3 is built from 12 residues. The chain's CDR3 is CASTLEGDGYTF. CDR3 DNA sequence: TGTGCCAGTACCCTTGAGGGGGATGGCTACACCTTC.

The V call is TRBV9, the J call TRBJ2-2; D is ambiguous. The CDR3 has 18 residues. CDR1 and CDR2 (germline): SGDLS, YYNGEE. Trimming stripped 3 bases from V and 9 bases from J, with 27 bases between. The CDR3 protein is CASSDNRVAARPHRELFF. In nucleotides, the CDR3 is TGTGCCAGCAGCGACAATCGGGTGGCAGCTCGTCCGCACCGGGAGCTGTTTTTT.

This clone showed up just a few times. The genes are TRBV6-1 and TRBJ1-5; D remains ambiguous. The CDR3 consists of 13 residues. From germline, CDR1 is MNHNS and CDR2 SASEGT. V dropped 1 base and J dropped 7 bases, with 8 bases sitting between them. The CDR3 region has the DNA TGTGCCAGCAGTGAAGTGGGAGAACAGCCCCAGCATTTT. It encodes CASSEVGEQPQHF.

This clone occurred once. This chain connects TRBV15 to TRBJ1-3, with 7 bases that match TRBD1. Per germline, CDR1 LNHNV and CDR2 YYDKDF (reference sequence). The J segment lost 4 bases and the V segment lost 2 bases, leaving 23 bases of the junction unmatched. CDR3 length: 21 amino acids. The CDR3, as DNA: TGTGCCACCAGCAGAAAACCAGGACTCTCGAACTACAGGGGAGCCGGAAACACCATATATTTT. Its translation: CATSRKPGLSNYRGAGNTIYF.

The chain carries TRBV6-5 and TRBJ1-5; D might be TRBD1 (5 bases). CDR3 length equals 13 residues. V was clipped by 6 bases and J by 9 bases, with 15 bases between them. Germline V gives CDR1 MNHEY, CDR2 SVGAGI. For the CDR3, the DNA is TGTGCCAGCAGCCCGGGGGACTGGGGGCCCCAGCATTTT. As protein: CASSPGDWGPQHF.

The chain recombines TRBV7-9 with TRBJ2-3; 10 nucleotides match TRBD1. This CDR3 has 16 residues. Trimming removed 5 bases from V and 6 bases from J; junction bases left unmatched: 11. Looked up from germline, CDR1 is SEHNR and CDR2 is FQNEAQ (reference sequence). CDR3 amino acids: CASSTLRDRGSDTQYF. The CDR3 DNA sequence: TGTGCCAGCAGCACGCTCCGGGACAGGGGTAGTGATACGCAGTATTTT.

The chain has TRBV29-1 and TRBJ2-7; 10 nucleotides line up with TRBD1. Germline-derived CDR1 and CDR2 are SQVTM and ANQGSEA. The V and J ends lost 6 bases and 1 base, in that order; junction bases with no gene match: 6. This CDR3 is built from 14 residues. This CDR3 reads CSVLGTGDSYEQYF. The DNA for the CDR3 is TGCAGCGTCCTAGGGACAGGGGATTCCTACGAGCAGTACTTC.

V usage is TRBV27 and J usage is TRBJ1-2; TRBD1 matches at 7 bases. Germline CDR1 and CDR2: MNHEY and SMNVEV (reference sequence). V lost 0 bases, J lost 4 bases, and 8 bases stayed unmatched. This CDR3 has 16 residues. CDR3 DNA sequence: TGTGCCAGCAGTTTATCGCGTGACAGGGAGATCTATGGCTACACCTTC. It encodes CASSLSRDREIYGYTF.

The V gene is TRBV7-3, the J gene TRBJ2-2; D ambiguous. The length of the CDR3 is 14 residues. V gave up 1 base and J gave up 7 bases, with 10 bases separating them. Germline V gene data show CDR1 as SGHTA and CDR2 as FQGTGA. The CDR3 spells CASSLRANGGELFF. In DNA, the CDR3 is TGTGCCAGCAGCTTAAGGGCTAATGGCGGGGAGCTGTTTTTT.

The genes are TRBV5-1 and TRBJ1-1; D is unresolved. The CDR3 is 14 residues long. V was pared by 0 bases and J by 1 base, with 7 bases between. CDR1 and CDR2 from the germline V gene are SGHRS and YFSETQ. CDR3 in amino acids: CASSLVGGNTEAFF. DNA of the CDR3: TGCGCCAGCAGCTTGGTAGGAGGGAACACTGAAGCTTTCTTT.

J is TRBJ1-1 and V is TRBV5-1, with 7 bases fitting TRBD1. J lost 2 bases, V lost 3 bases, and 4 bases had no gene match. The CDR3 is 14 residues long. Germline CDR1 reads SGHRS; CDR2 reads YFSETQ. CDR3 in DNA: TGCGCCAGCAGCTACTGGGACAGCAACACTGAAGCTTTCTTT. Amino acid sequence: CASSYWDSNTEAFF.

J is TRBJ2-5 and V is TRBV29-1; D is possibly TRBD2 (7 bases). The V and J ends lost 6 bases and 2 bases respectively, with 28 bases between them. Germline assignment: CDR1 SQVTM and CDR2 ANQGSEA. This CDR3 has 18 residues. The CDR3 is CSVAPEDSRGEIQETQYF. The CDR3 DNA reads TGCAGCGTAGCGCCGGAGGACAGCCGGGGGGAGATACAAGAGACCCAGTACTTC. Based on the CDR3 plus reference TRBV29-1 and TRBJ2-5, the full variable domain is SAVISQKPSRDICQRGTSLTIQCQVDSQVTMMFWYRQQPGQSLTLIATANQGSEATYESGFVIDKFPISRPNLTFSTLTVSNMSPEDSSIYLCSVAPEDSRGEIQETQYFGPGTRLLVL.

This chain joins TRBV6-5 and TRBJ1-1; the D is unclear. The CDR3 runs 11 residues. Trimming stripped 7 bases from V and 4 bases from J, with 7 bases between. The germline V gene encodes CDR1 MNHEY and CDR2 SVGAGI. Written as DNA, the CDR3 is TGTGCCAGCAATAGAGGCACTGAAGCTTTCTTT. It translates to CASNRGTEAFF.

V and J are TRBV3-1 (or the pseudogene TRBV3-2) and TRBJ2-6; the D gene is possibly TRBD1 (6 bases). Per germline, CDR1 LGHDT and CDR2 YNNKEL (reference sequence). The CDR3 is 15 amino acids. Trimming removed 4 bases at V and 4 bases at J, with 11 bases between. The CDR3 region has the DNA TGTGCCAGCAGCCTAGGGGGTCTGGGGGCCAACGTCCTGACTTTC. Protein: CASSLGGLGANVLTF.

The genes are TRBV28 and TRBJ2-7; 7 nucleotides match TRBD1. The CDR3 sequence is 15 residues long. V shed 4 bases and J 2 bases; nucleotides not matched to a gene: 8. CDR1 MDHEN and CDR2 SYDVKM come from the germline V gene. CDR3 sequence reads: CASSSQGPRTYEQYF. The CDR3 DNA follows: TGTGCCAGCAGTTCACAGGGGCCGAGAACCTACGAGCAGTACTTC.

The chain has TRBV5-1 and TRBJ2-3; 10 bases line up with TRBD2. V was pared by 6 bases and J by 5 bases, with 15 bases of the junction left unmatched. Germline V gene data show CDR1 as SGHRS and CDR2 as YFSETQ. This CDR3 region has 17 residues. CDR3 nucleotides: TGCGCCAGCAAAGCCCAGCGGGGGGGCTGGGGCGAAGATACGCAGTATTTT. It translates to CASKAQRGGWGEDTQYF. The variable domain in full, completed from reference TRBV5-1 and TRBJ2-3, reads KAGVTQTPRYLIKTRGQQVTLSCSPISGHRSVSWYQQTPGQGLQFLFEYFSETQRNKGNFPGRFSGRQFSNSRSEMNVSTLELGDSALYLCASKAQRGGWGEDTQYFGPGTRLTVL.

The chain is built from TRBV18 and TRBJ1-4; TRBD1 agrees at 7 bases. The V gene end was trimmed by 3 bases and the J gene end by 3 bases; junction bases not matched to a gene: 4. The germline CDR1 and CDR2 sequences are KGHSH and LQKENI. The CDR3 runs to 15 residues. CDR3 sequence reads: CASSPKTGSNEKLFF. The CDR3 DNA sequence: TGTGCCAGCTCACCTAAGACAGGGTCTAATGAAAAACTGTTTTTT.

The chain carries TRBV3-1 (or the pseudogene TRBV3-2) and TRBJ1-5, with D possibly matching TRBD1 (5 bases). The CDR3 is made up of 13 amino acids. Trimming stripped 4 bases from V and 9 bases from J, with 13 bases between. Per germline, CDR1 LGHDT and CDR2 YNNKEL (reference sequence). The CDR3 region is CASSPEVRGPQHF. The CDR3 region has the DNA TGTGCCAGCAGCCCGGAAGTAAGGGGGCCCCAGCATTTT.

The CDR3 nucleotides read TGTGCCAGCAGTCAAAACGGACAGGGAGATGGGTCACCCCTCCACTTT. Its translation is CASSQNGQGDGSPLHF. The chain recombines TRBV6-6 with TRBJ1-6; 8 bases align to TRBD1. Germline V lookup: CDR1 MNHNY, CDR2 SVGAGI (reference sequence). Trimming removed 5 bases from V and 10 bases from J; junction bases left unmatched: 13. There are 16 residues in the CDR3.

This sequence joins TRBV6-1 and TRBJ2-7; TRBD1 matches at 9 bases. The germline V gene encodes CDR1 MNHNS and CDR2 SASEGT. V gave up 2 bases and J gave up 3 bases; unmatched junction bases: 5. This CDR3 has 15 residues. The CDR3 reads CASSEPDRGNYEQYF. CDR3 nucleotides: TGTGCCAGCAGTGAACCGGACAGGGGAAACTACGAGCAGTACTTC.

The chain uses TRBV3-1 (or the pseudogene TRBV3-2) and TRBJ2-7; D remains ambiguous. V was pared by 4 bases and J by 7 bases, with 20 bases between. The CDR3 runs to 15 residues. CDR1 and CDR2 from the germline V gene are LGHDT and YNNKEL (reference sequence). CDR3 nucleotide sequence: TGTGCCAGCAGCCGGTCTAGATTTGAAAAGTGGGAGCAGTACTTC. This gives the protein CASSRSRFEKWEQYF.

The V and J genes are TRBV7-8 and TRBJ2-5, with a tentative D call TRBD2 (5 bases). The germline gives CDR1 SGHVS, CDR2 FQNEAQ. V was trimmed by 2 bases and J by 1 base, leaving 11 bases between them. This CDR3 comprises 15 residues. Here the CDR3 reads CASSLRLAPQETQYF. The CDR3 coding sequence is TGTGCCAGCAGCTTAAGGCTAGCTCCCCAAGAGACCCAGTACTTC.

The J gene is TRBJ2-5, the V gene TRBV7-6; TRBD2 is a possible D gene (6 bases). V lost 5 bases to trimming and J lost 6 bases, with 22 bases between them. The CDR3 loop spans 16 amino acids. Germline CDR1 SGHVS, CDR2 FNYEAQ. CDR3 sequence reads: CASSLGGGGVRQTQYF. The CDR3 nucleotides are TGTGCCAGCAGCCTAGGTGGGGGAGGTGTTCGGCAGACCCAGTACTTC.